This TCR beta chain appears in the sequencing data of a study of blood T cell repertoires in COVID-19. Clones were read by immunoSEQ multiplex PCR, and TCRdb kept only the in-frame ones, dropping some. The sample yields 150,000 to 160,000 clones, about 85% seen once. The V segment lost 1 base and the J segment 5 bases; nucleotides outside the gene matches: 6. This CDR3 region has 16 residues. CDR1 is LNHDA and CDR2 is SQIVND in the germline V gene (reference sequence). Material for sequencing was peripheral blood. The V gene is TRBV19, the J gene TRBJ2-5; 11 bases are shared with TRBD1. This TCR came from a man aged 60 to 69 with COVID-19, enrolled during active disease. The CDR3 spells CASSIGTGGAMETQYF. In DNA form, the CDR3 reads TGTGCCAGTAGTATAGGGACAGGGGGCGCGATGGAGACCCAGTACTTC.